One sample yielded the 16 T cell receptor beta chains listed below, sequenced in a study of T cells expressing NK-cell markers. TCRdb re-called the 5' RACE reads; every CDR3 protein appears as one record, without DNA. The sample data list hundreds of thousands of distinct CDR3 sequences. The sample comprised blood T cells: a sorted CD56 or NKG2C T cell subset, CD4+ or CD8+ T cells, or bulk PBMC T cells (not recorded which). These receptors were collected from a woman between 18 and 70 years old in good health.

The rearrangement joins TRBV4-3 to TRBJ2-3; TCRdb names TRBD2, which stays unverified in the absence of DNA. Germline V gives CDR1 LGHNA, CDR2 YSLEER. This CDR3 comprises 16 residues. CDR3: CASSQTPSGRPDTQYF.

The CDR3 spells CASSRDRGQQQYF. The rearrangement joins TRBV28 to TRBJ2-7; TCRdb returns TRBD1, unconfirmable since there is no DNA. This CDR3 is built from 13 residues. Germline loops: CDR1 MDHEN, CDR2 SYDVKM.

The gene calls are TRBV10-3 and TRBJ2-4; lacking DNA, the TRBD1 call made by TCRdb goes unchecked. Per germline, CDR1 ENHRY and CDR2 SYGVKD. The CDR3 contains 14 residues. This chain's CDR3 is CAISESGQGNIQYF.

The chain has TRBV30 and TRBJ2-1; TCRdb's D call, TRBD1, is unchecked because there is no DNA. The CDR3 length is 16 residues. Germline assignment: CDR1 GTSNPN and CDR2 SVGIG (reference sequence). This CDR3 reads CAWSDHNPLRNNEQFF.

The chain joins TRBV12-3 or TRBV12-4 to TRBJ1-4; TCRdb selects TRBD1, and the lack of DNA leaves this call unchecked. The CDR3 consists of 13 residues. CDR3 amino acids: CASNQGVIGKLFF.

The chain joins TRBV7-2 to TRBJ2-3; the TRBD1 assignment by TCRdb is unverifiable without DNA. The CDR3 has 14 residues. Germline V CDR1 and CDR2: SGHTA, FQGNSA. The CDR3 sequence: CASSASLARDTQYF.

CDR3: CASSQGTGFPYEQYF. This rearrangement joins TRBV4-2 to TRBJ2-7; TCRdb reports TRBD1, a call that lacks DNA to check it against. Germline lookup yields CDR1 LGHNA and CDR2 YNFKEQ. The CDR3 contains 15 residues.

This sequence joins TRBV5-1 and TRBJ1-5. In germline, CDR1 is SGHRS, CDR2 YFSETQ. The CDR3 consists of 13 residues. Here the CDR3 reads CASRGYDSEPQHF.

This sequence joins TRBV18 and TRBJ2-3. The CDR3 covers 15 residues. CDR1 is KGHSH, CDR2 LQKENI, per germline. The chain's CDR3 is CASSPSKASTDTQYF.

V and J are TRBV5-1 and TRBJ2-5. Germline assignment: CDR1 SGHRS and CDR2 YFSETQ. CDR3 size: 13 residues. The CDR3 is CASSLVGEETQYF.

V usage is TRBV5-5 and J usage is TRBJ2-2. The length of the CDR3 is 14 residues. Germline assignment: CDR1 SGHKS and CDR2 YYEKEE (reference sequence). The CDR3 reads CASSKARPFGELFF.

This CDR3 reads CASSFTGEETQYF. The rearrangement joins TRBV7-9 to TRBJ2-5. This CDR3 spans 13 amino acids. Looked up from germline, CDR1 is SEHNR and CDR2 is FQNEAQ (reference sequence).

The V and J genes are TRBV6-1 and TRBJ1-2; TCRdb calls TRBD1, which cannot be checked without DNA. The CDR3 has 14 amino acids. The germline V gene encodes CDR1 MNHNS and CDR2 SASEGT. This CDR3 reads CASSRSDREGRYTF.

The V gene is TRBV9, the J gene TRBJ2-5; with no DNA, the TCRdb D assignment of TRBD2 cannot be verified. Germline V gives CDR1 SGDLS, CDR2 YYNGEE. CDR3 size: 18 residues. The CDR3 protein is CASSALLGLAGGGETQYF.

The chain is built from TRBV12-3 or TRBV12-4 and TRBJ2-1. The CDR3 totals 12 residues. This chain's CDR3 is CASSLSRSEQFF.

V usage is TRBV4-3 and J usage is TRBJ2-1. The CDR3 contains 14 residues. Germline CDR1 and CDR2: LGHNA and YSLEER. The CDR3: CASSQTPDYNEQFF.